Each of the 22 T cell receptor beta chains below was sequenced from the same sample in a study of post-analysis software for immune sequencing data. No antigen has been identified for these receptors. Study-level findings and limits: Among roughly 5 TRBV segments more frequent in patients than controls were TRBV5-6, TRBV5-1 and TRBV20-1.

The library was made from cDNA and included unique molecular identifiers. MiXCR was run by TCRdb on the PCR reads, yielding one entry per CDR3 protein. Among some 890,000 distinct CDR3 sequences, approximately 57% were seen once, and the ten largest hold about 4.5%. Sequencing input: blood. The source of these receptors is a girl between 10 and 17 years old with multiple sclerosis.

The chain couples TRBV15 to TRBJ2-7; no clear D. The CDR3 consists of 16 residues. Trimming stripped 0 bases from V and 7 bases from J, with 19 bases between. Germline values: CDR1 LNHNV, CDR2 YYDKDF (reference sequence). Here the CDR3 reads CATSRDYGSTSREQYF. The CDR3 nucleotides are TGTGCCACCAGCAGAGATTACGGCAGTACCTCGAGGGAGCAGTACTTC.

This chain connects TRBV15 to TRBJ2-7; TRBD2 is a possible D gene (6 bases). Trimming cost V 4 bases and J 7 bases, with 14 bases left between them. There are 13 residues in the CDR3. The V gene's germline CDR1 is LNHNV and CDR2 YYDKDF (reference sequence). The CDR3: CATSNGPGEEQYF. CDR3 nucleotides: TGTGCCACCAGCAACGGACCGGGGGAGGAGCAGTACTTC. The variable domain in full, with the rest retrieved from reference TRBV15 and TRBJ2-7, is DAMVIQNPRYQVTQFGKPVTLSCSQTLNHNVMYWYQQKSSQAPKLLFHYYDKDFNNEADTPDNFQSRRPNTSFCFLDIRSPGLGDTAMYLCATSNGPGEEQYFGPGTRLTVT.

CDR3 DNA sequence: TGTGCCAGCAGCTTAGCAGGGACTGTAGCCAAAAACATTCAGTACTTC. This translates into CASSLAGTVAKNIQYF. The chain is built from TRBV7-2 and TRBJ2-4; a weak D match, TRBD2 (6 bases). CDR3 size: 16 residues. The germline gives CDR1 SGHTA, CDR2 FQGNSA. V lost 0 bases, J lost 0 bases, and 9 bases lay in between.

The V call is TRBV5-1, the J call TRBJ1-2, with 9 bases aligning to TRBD1. Germline-derived CDR1 and CDR2 are SGHRS and YFSETQ. V lost 2 bases to trimming and J lost 13 bases; unmatched junction nucleotides: 9. This CDR3 has 13 residues. The CDR3 sequence is CASSLGDRDILTF. The CDR3 DNA follows: TGCGCCAGCAGCTTAGGGGACAGGGATATACTCACCTTC. The full variable domain, its missing parts supplied by reference TRBV5-1 and TRBJ1-2, is KAGVTQTPRYLIKTRGQQVTLSCSPISGHRSVSWYQQTPGQGLQFLFEYFSETQRNKGNFPGRFSGRQFSNSRSEMNVSTLELGDSALYLCASSLGDRDILTFGSGTRLTVV.

V gene TRBV7-2 combines with J gene TRBJ2-5; 9 bases line up with TRBD1. Germline trimming cut 3 bases from V and 5 bases from J; bases unmatched to any gene: 7. This CDR3 spans 15 amino acids. Germline CDR1 and CDR2: SGHTA and FQGNSA. The CDR3: CASSFGQGYGETQYF. CDR3 nucleotides: TGTGCCAGCAGCTTTGGACAGGGGTATGGGGAGACCCAGTACTTC.

The CDR3 is CASSQMGYRGGETQYF. CDR3 in DNA: TGTGCCAGCAGCCAAATGGGGTACAGGGGGGGAGAGACCCAGTACTTC. This chain joins TRBV3-1 and TRBJ2-5, with a tentative D call TRBD1 (8 bases). The CDR3 loop spans 16 amino acids. Looked up from germline, CDR1 is LGHDT and CDR2 is YNNKEL (reference sequence). V lost 2 bases to trimming and J lost 4 bases, with 17 bases between them.

This clonotype has a single count. CDR3 loop: CAISGRDNTDTQYF. As DNA, the CDR3 is TGTGCCATCAGTGGCCGGGACAACACAGATACGCAGTATTTT. The chain employs TRBV10-3 and TRBJ2-3; weak D call: TRBD1 (6 bases). V was pared by 4 bases and J by 2 bases, with 10 bases between. This CDR3 contains 14 residues. CDR1 is ENHRY, CDR2 SYGVKD, per germline.

This clonotype showed up just a few times. This chain's CDR3 is CASSRRRGASPEQYF. For the CDR3, the DNA is TGTGCCAGCAGCCGTCGGCGGGGGGCGTCCCCGGAGCAGTACTTC. The V gene is TRBV12-3 or TRBV12-4, the J gene TRBJ2-7; 8 positions match TRBD2. The V gene end was trimmed by 6 bases and the J gene end by 7 bases; junction bases not matched to a gene: 14. This CDR3 has 15 amino acids.

The V gene is TRBV20-1, the J gene TRBJ2-2, with 11 bases that match TRBD1. The CDR3 covers 19 residues. The germline CDR1 and CDR2 sequences are DFQATT and SNEGSKA (reference sequence). V lost 5 bases to trimming and J lost 3 bases; unmatched junction nucleotides: 17. The CDR3 sequence is CSAHAIRGQGASDTGELFF. CDR3 in DNA: TGCAGTGCTCACGCCATTCGCGGACAGGGGGCGAGTGACACCGGGGAGCTGTTTTTT.

The chain combines TRBV6-2 or TRBV6-3 with TRBJ2-4; no firm D call. The end of the DNA is better explained by TRBJ2-7, so the J call may be wrong. Per the germline V gene, CDR1 is MNHEY and CDR2 is SVGEGT. The CDR3 has 13 residues. CDR3 in amino acids: CASSYFSWAEQYF. CDR3 DNA: TGTGCCAGCAGTTATTTTTCGTGGGCCGAGCAGTACTTC.

V and J are TRBV21-1 and TRBJ2-3; the table assigns TRBD2, which was not confirmed against the DNA. TRBV21-1 represents a pseudogene. This CDR3 is 17 amino acids long. In DNA form, the CDR3 reads TGTGCCAGCAGCTCCCGACTGCTTACTAGCGGGACAGATACGCAGTATTTT. Translated, it gives CASSSRLLTSGTDTQYF.

This chain joins TRBV3-1 and TRBJ2-4, with D perhaps assigned TRBD1 or TRBD2 (5 bases each). Germline values: CDR1 LGHDT, CDR2 YNNKEL (reference sequence). This CDR3 comprises 13 residues. V dropped 4 bases and J dropped 13 bases, with 17 bases sitting between them. The CDR3 coding sequence is TGTGCCAGCAGCCCTCAGGGCCTCGGGGAGCAGTACTTC. Translated: CASSPQGLGEQYF.

The table lists this clonotype with a few counts. This chain links TRBV6-2 or TRBV6-3 with TRBJ2-3; the match to TRBD2 covers 8 bases. V was pared by 2 bases and J by 4 bases, with 5 bases of the junction left unmatched. The CDR3 spans 15 residues. Germline loops: CDR1 MNHEY, CDR2 SVGEGT. The CDR3 DNA follows: TGTGCCAGCAGTTACCGCGGGAGGAACTCAGATACGCAGTATTTT. As protein: CASSYRGRNSDTQYF.

The chain has TRBV6-9 and TRBJ2-4; D call uncertain. The tail of the sequence fits TRBJ2-7 better, so the J call may be wrong. This CDR3 contains 13 residues. Germline values: CDR1 MNHGY, CDR2 SVAAGI. This CDR3 reads CASSSWGNYEQYF. CDR3 in DNA: TGTGCCAGCAGTTCATGGGGAAACTACGAGCAGTACTTC.

The chain carries TRBV18 and TRBJ2-5, with D possibly matching TRBD1 (6 bases). The CDR3 runs 15 residues. Germline-derived CDR1 and CDR2 are KGHSH and LQKENI. V was shortened by 0 bases and J by 4 bases, with 12 bases between the two germline ends. CDR3 nucleotide sequence: TGTGCCAGCTCACCACCTTGGACAGTTGGAGAGACCCAGTACTTC. Translated, it gives CASSPPWTVGETQYF.

The rearrangement uses TRBV7-3 and TRBJ1-2; 8 bases match TRBD1. The germline CDR1 and CDR2 sequences are SGHTA and FQGTGA. The V segment lost 3 bases and the J segment 2 bases; nucleotides outside the gene matches: 5. CDR3 length: 15 residues. Written as DNA, the CDR3 is TGTGCCAGCAGCTTCTCCGACAGGGGAAACTATGGCTACACCTTC. Protein: CASSFSDRGNYGYTF. The full variable domain, completed using reference TRBV7-3 and TRBJ1-2, is GAGVSQTPSNKVTEKGKYVELRCDPISGHTALYWYRQSLGQGPEFLIYFQGTGAADDSGLPNDRFFAVRPEGSVSTLKIQRTERGDSAVYLCASSFSDRGNYGYTFGSGTRLTVV.

The rearrangement links TRBV4-1 to TRBJ2-1, with D unresolved. The J call could be wrong; TRBJ2-7 is a better fit for the DNA end. Germline loops: CDR1 MGHRA, CDR2 YSYEKL. This CDR3 is 13 amino acids long. The CDR3 sequence: CASSQYAYNEQYF. For the CDR3, the DNA is TGCGCCAGCAGCCAGTACGCCTACAATGAGCAGTACTTC.

The chain links TRBV20-1 to TRBJ2-3; D remains unclear. CDR3 length: 14 amino acids. The germline V gene encodes CDR1 DFQATT and CDR2 SNEGSKA (reference sequence). Trimming took 1 base from V and 2 from J, leaving 10 bases between them. CDR3 nucleotides: TGCAGTGCTAGAGGGCGGACCGACACAGATACGCAGTATTTT. Amino acid sequence: CSARGRTDTDTQYF.

The chain employs TRBV7-3 and TRBJ2-3; 8 positions match TRBD2. V was clipped by 5 bases and J by 8 bases; unmatched bases: 15. Germline V gene data show CDR1 as SGHTA and CDR2 as FQGTGA. This CDR3 region has 16 residues. The CDR3 DNA reads as TGTGCCAGCAGCCCTATTAGCGGGACCCCCGAGGCTACGCAGTATTTT. As protein: CASSPISGTPEATQYF.

The chain is built from TRBV21-1 and TRBJ2-1; the D call in the table, TRBD2, was not verified against the DNA. TRBV21-1 is classified as a pseudogene. This CDR3 has 15 residues. The CDR3 sequence is CASSKLAGAAWGQFF. In DNA form, the CDR3 reads TGTGCCAGCAGCAAACTAGCGGGGGCCGCCTGGGGGCAGTTCTTC.

CDR3 DNA: TGCAGCGTTGAAGATCTTCATACGCTAGCGCAGTTCTTC. Protein: CSVEDLHTLAQFF. The chain carries TRBV29-1 and TRBJ2-1, with D possibly matching TRBD2 (5 bases). The CDR3 runs to 13 residues. V was trimmed by 0 bases and J by 12 bases, leaving 15 bases between them. CDR1 is SQVTM and CDR2 is ANQGSEA in the germline V gene.

As concerns this clonotype: The junction departs from the called germline gene at one end, perhaps through a read error. The V call is TRBV2, the J call TRBJ2-5, with 9 bases lining up with TRBD1. Germline CDR1 reads SNHLY; CDR2 reads FYNNEI. The CDR3 contains 15 residues. Here the CDR3 reads CASSKATGGGETQYF. The CDR3 coding sequence is TGTGCCAGCAGTAAAGCGACAGGGGGTGGTGAGACCCAGTACTTC. Full variable domain (remainder filled in from reference TRBV2 and TRBJ2-5): EPEVTQTPSHQVTQMGQEVILRCVPISNHLYFYWYRQILGQKVEFLVSFYNNEISEKSEIFDDQFSVERPDGSNFTLKIRSTKLEDSAMYFCASSKATGGGETQYFGPGTRLLVL.